Listed below are T cell receptor beta chains from one sample, sequenced in a study of CD8+ T cells in alopecia areata. The assay was immunoSEQ multiplex PCR, and TCRdb's table has in-frame clones only and misses some. The sample contains about 150,000 clones, around 55% of which appear only once. Sequences were obtained from CD4+ T cells sorted from blood. These receptors came from a human donor in good health. The CDR3 runs from the conserved cysteine through the conserved F or W. The order of the fields is V gene, J gene, D gene, clone size, CDR3 protein, CDR3 DNA. A D gene is named only where the DNA matches it firmly. Clone size is not always given. Where it is, it says once, few, many or a class for expanded clones.

V gene: TRBV29-1; J gene: TRBJ2-1; D gene: NA; clone size: few; CDR3 protein: CSGFEGSNEQFF; CDR3 DNA: TGCAGCGGATTTGAGGGTAGCAATGAGCAGTTCTTC
V gene: TRBV30; J gene: TRBJ2-5; D gene: NA; clone size: NA; CDR3 protein: CAWNLIWGETQYF; CDR3 DNA: TGTGCCTGGAATCTAATCTGGGGGGAGACCCAGTACTTC
V gene: TRBV29-1; J gene: TRBJ2-1; D gene: NA; clone size: once; CDR3 protein: CSVESGTIYNEQFF; CDR3 DNA: TGCAGCGTTGAGAGCGGGACAATCTACAATGAGCAGTTCTTC
V gene: TRBV6-1; J gene: TRBJ2-7; D gene: NA; clone size: NA; CDR3 protein: CASSERRAASHEQYF; CDR3 DNA: TGTGCCAGCAGTGAAAGGCGCGCAGCCAGCCACGAGCAGTACTTC
V gene: TRBV5-6; J gene: TRBJ2-7; D gene: TRBD1; clone size: NA; CDR3 protein: CASNMGQSSYEQYF; CDR3 DNA: TGTGCCAGCAATATGGGACAGTCGTCATACGAGCAGTACTTC
V gene: TRBV29-1; J gene: TRBJ2-1; D gene: TRBD2; clone size: NA; CDR3 protein: CSVDTSGGFYNEQFF; CDR3 DNA: TGCAGCGTTGACACTAGCGGGGGTTTCTACAATGAGCAGTTCTTC
V gene: TRBV29-1; J gene: TRBJ2-3; D gene: TRBD1; clone size: few; CDR3 protein: CSVEITGANTQYF; CDR3 DNA: TGCAGCGTTGAAATTACAGGGGCTAATACGCAGTATTTT
V gene: TRBV18; J gene: TRBJ2-7; D gene: NA; clone size: NA; CDR3 protein: CASSPNSYEQYF; CDR3 DNA: TGTGCCAGCTCACCAAACTCCTACGAGCAGTACTTC
V gene: TRBV11-2; J gene: TRBJ2-5; D gene: NA; clone size: few; CDR3 protein: CASSILGTGETQYF; CDR3 DNA: TGTGCCAGCAGTATCCTGGGAACGGGAGAGACCCAGTACTTC
V gene: TRBV13; J gene: TRBJ2-7; D gene: TRBD2; clone size: NA; CDR3 protein: CASSSTYSGSPNYEQYF; CDR3 DNA: TGTGCCAGCAGCTCCACGTATAGCGGGAGCCCCAATTACGAGCAGTACTTC
V gene: TRBV2; J gene: TRBJ2-5; D gene: NA; clone size: NA; CDR3 protein: CASSTGSQETQYF; CDR3 DNA: TGTGCCAGCAGCACAGGGTCCCAAGAGACCCAGTACTTC
V gene: TRBV5-1; J gene: TRBJ2-2; D gene: NA; clone size: NA; CDR3 protein: CASSGGVVTGELFF; CDR3 DNA: TGCGCCAGCAGCGGAGGGGTTGTCACCGGGGAGCTGTTTTTT
V gene: TRBV29-1; J gene: TRBJ2-5; D gene: NA; clone size: NA; CDR3 protein: CSAERGTEETQYF; CDR3 DNA: TGCAGCGCAGAACGGGGGACAGAAGAGACCCAGTACTTC
V gene: TRBV28; J gene: TRBJ2-2; D gene: NA; clone size: NA; CDR3 protein: CATLTRGTGELFF; CDR3 DNA: TGTGCCACCCTAACCCGGGGCACCGGGGAGCTGTTTTTT
V gene: TRBV28; J gene: TRBJ1-2; D gene: NA; clone size: NA; CDR3 protein: CASRTGYGYTF; CDR3 DNA: TGTGCCAGCAGAACAGGGTATGGCTACACCTTC
V gene: TRBV29-1; J gene: TRBJ2-7; D gene: NA; clone size: NA; CDR3 protein: CSVVGTLTYEQYF; CDR3 DNA: TGCAGCGTTGTCGGGACGCTAACCTACGAGCAGTACTTC
V gene: TRBV7-9; J gene: TRBJ2-7; D gene: NA; clone size: NA; CDR3 protein: CASSSKWGRESYEQYF; CDR3 DNA: TGTGCCAGCAGCTCGAAATGGGGCAGGGAGTCCTACGAGCAGTACTTC
V gene: TRBV29-1; J gene: TRBJ1-1; D gene: NA; clone size: once; CDR3 protein: CSGRENTEAFF; CDR3 DNA: TGCAGCGGCCGGGAGAACACTGAAGCTTTCTTT
V gene: TRBV7-2; J gene: TRBJ1-1; D gene: NA; clone size: NA; CDR3 protein: CASSRYQIMEVRTTEAFF; CDR3 DNA: TGTGCCAGCAGCCGGTATCAGATAATGGAGGTGAGAACTACTGAAGCTTTCTTT
V gene: TRBV27; J gene: TRBJ2-7; D gene: NA; clone size: once; CDR3 protein: CASSLKLHNTFPYEQYF; CDR3 DNA: TGTGCCAGCAGTTTGAAACTACACAACACCTTTCCCTACGAGCAGTACTTC
V gene: TRBV6-5; J gene: TRBJ2-3; D gene: TRBD2; clone size: NA; CDR3 protein: CASSPSGGTDTQYF; CDR3 DNA: TGTGCCAGCAGCCCTAGCGGGGGCACAGATACGCAGTATTTT
V gene: TRBV29-1; J gene: TRBJ2-7; D gene: TRBD1; clone size: NA; CDR3 protein: CSVEVSTGASEQYF; CDR3 DNA: TGCAGCGTTGAAGTATCGACAGGGGCTAGCGAGCAGTACTTC
V gene: TRBV7-9; J gene: TRBJ2-2; D gene: NA; clone size: NA; CDR3 protein: CASSRPVGELFF; CDR3 DNA: TGTGCCAGCAGCAGACCGGTCGGGGAGCTGTTTTTT
V gene: TRBV29-1; J gene: TRBJ2-3; D gene: TRBD2; clone size: NA; CDR3 protein: CSVTAGGPDTQYF; CDR3 DNA: TGCAGCGTTACGGCGGGAGGGCCGGATACGCAGTATTTT
V gene: TRBV6-5; J gene: TRBJ2-5; D gene: TRBD1; clone size: NA; CDR3 protein: CASSSDRGGGKETQYF; CDR3 DNA: TGTGCCAGCAGTTCAGACAGGGGTGGAGGGAAAGAGACCCAGTACTTC
V gene: TRBV15; J gene: TRBJ2-7; D gene: TRBD2; clone size: NA; CDR3 protein: CATSRGQAGGYEQYF; CDR3 DNA: TGTGCCACCAGCAGAGGCCAAGCGGGAGGGTACGAGCAGTACTTC
V gene: TRBV20-1; J gene: TRBJ2-3; D gene: NA; clone size: few; CDR3 protein: CSARFRNTQYF; CDR3 DNA: TGCAGTGCTAGGTTCCGAAATACGCAGTATTTT
V gene: TRBV5-1; J gene: TRBJ2-3; D gene: NA; clone size: few; CDR3 protein: CASSSGQPSTDTQYF; CDR3 DNA: TGCGCCAGCAGCTCCGGACAGCCTAGCACAGATACGCAGTATTTT
V gene: TRBV27; J gene: TRBJ2-7; D gene: NA; clone size: few; CDR3 protein: CASSKHHFPGQDSYEQYF; CDR3 DNA: TGTGCCAGCAGCAAGCATCATTTTCCGGGACAAGACTCCTACGAGCAGTACTTC
V gene: TRBV7-6; J gene: TRBJ2-7; D gene: TRBD1; clone size: NA; CDR3 protein: CASSLRAPGQGLYEQYF; CDR3 DNA: TGTGCCAGCAGCCTGAGAGCACCGGGACAGGGACTCTACGAGCAGTACTTC
V gene: TRBV5-1; J gene: TRBJ2-1; D gene: NA; clone size: NA; CDR3 protein: CASSLVQGNSYNEQFF; CDR3 DNA: TGCGCCAGCAGCTTGGTACAGGGAAACTCCTACAATGAGCAGTTCTTC
V gene: TRBV15; J gene: TRBJ2-7; D gene: NA; clone size: NA; CDR3 protein: CATSRYPVGAHEQYF; CDR3 DNA: TGTGCCACCAGCAGATACCCCGTGGGGGCCCACGAGCAGTACTTC
V gene: TRBV7-6; J gene: TRBJ2-7; D gene: TRBD1; clone size: NA; CDR3 protein: CASSDEDRVSHEQYF; CDR3 DNA: TGTGCCAGCAGCGACGAGGACAGGGTCTCTCACGAGCAGTACTTC
V gene: TRBV30; J gene: TRBJ1-6; D gene: TRBD1; clone size: NA; CDR3 protein: CAWSLLGQGATPLHF; CDR3 DNA: TGTGCCTGGAGTCTCCTCGGACAGGGGGCGACACCCCTCCACTTT
V gene: TRBV15; J gene: TRBJ2-5; D gene: NA; clone size: NA; CDR3 protein: CATSNDGADTHQETQYF; CDR3 DNA: TGTGCCACCAGCAACGACGGGGCCGATACCCACCAAGAGACCCAGTACTTC
V gene: TRBV5-1; J gene: TRBJ2-1; D gene: TRBD2; clone size: NA; CDR3 protein: CASSLGSGSFNEQFF; CDR3 DNA: TGCGCCAGCAGCTTGGGTAGCGGGAGCTTCAATGAGCAGTTCTTC
V gene: TRBV5-1; J gene: TRBJ2-1; D gene: NA; clone size: NA; CDR3 protein: CASSTYREQFF; CDR3 DNA: TGCGCCAGCAGCACCTACCGGGAGCAGTTCTTC